Detailed here is one T cell receptor (beta chain). The clone's antigen remains unknown. Base quality data are lacking; no much larger clone is found one base away. This sample is drawn from a study of T cell responses to AZD1222 COVID-19 vaccine (dated by TCRdb to about 2021). Notes on the research overall: AZD1222 recipients whose second dose came at about 4 weeks and those whose second dose came at about 12 weeks were combined into one group, since spike-specific TCR depth and breadth did not differ between the two schedules. TCR sequencing was performed for 233 trial participants, of whom around 200 were given two doses of AZD1222 and around 25 were given two doses of MenACWY control vaccine. Trial participants were enrolled by age into subgroups of 18-55, 56-69 and 70-plus years, and around 150, 28 and 57 TCR-sequenced participants, respectively, were included in these subgroups. What the research found in general, with its limitations: Most participants were white British and females outnumbered males, and the authors suggested that clonal diversity may have been underestimated. After two AZD1222 doses, both the breadth and the depth of spike-specific TCRs were significantly higher than at day 0 and than in MenACWY recipients. Only five or six AZD1222 recipients were SARS-CoV-2 seropositive at baseline, limiting conclusions about previously exposed vaccinees. No day 14 peak-response samples were available, so repertoires were characterized only after the peak T cell response. CD4 TCRs associated with the vaccine covered the entire spike protein, and the dominant responses were in regions 160-218 and 743-854. Epitopes outside the regions mutated in the B.1.351 and B.1.1.7 variants were reportedly recognized by nearly half of the unique spike-specific TCRs. The 56-69-year group was small, and its depth increase did not reach significance, likely because of low power.

The CDR3 regions of human TCRbeta chains were analyzed by immunosequencing. The authors' analysis ran thus. TCRs in the repertoires were matched against a reference library of SARS-CoV-2-specific TCRs that had been generated with the MIRA antigen-specificity platform. Breadth was defined as the fraction of unique TCRs that were SARS-CoV-2-associated. Depth was defined as the fraction of total T cells that were SARS-CoV-2-associated. Each spike-specific TCR was assigned to its reactive spike region and to a CD4 or CD8 class using the MIRA data. Log10-transformed breadth and depth values were compared by one-way ANOVA with Sidak's multiple comparisons tests. TCRdb's version of the immuneACCESS table is confined to in-frame rearrangements and falls short of the full clone set. An unresolved V gene accounts for under half of the shortfall where checked; the remainder is of unknown origin. Clone size and V and J calls were adopted from that table, with D and trimming inferred from the DNA. The sample has more than 150,000 clones on record, approximately 90% of them singletons. The ten largest account for around 5.8% of the sample.

The sample's time point label, in plain terms: baseline before first vaccination. Vaccinee samples were obtained from the UK trials COV001 and COV002, which included a single-blind randomized controlled phase 2/3 trial of AZD1222 (ChAdOx1 nCoV-19) in healthy adults. For TCRbeta chain sequencing, PBMC samples from trial participants were taken at day 0 and at day 28 after the second dose. According to the germline V gene, CDR1 reads KGHSH and CDR2 reads LQKENI. Trimming costs V 0 bases and J 8 bases, and their ends lie 13 bases apart. Reading from cysteine to phenylalanine, the CDR3 counts 15 amino acids. The DNA shown is the 45-base CDR3, in frame from base 1.

The material sequenced was peripheral blood, taken on day 0 of AZD1222 vaccination. The sequence came from an adult in good health. This receptor chain uses TRBV18 and TRBJ1-4, with the D gene not clear enough to name. The CDR3 here reads CASSPPPTSREKLFF. The bases are TGTGCCAGCTCACCACCGCCGACATCTCGCGAAAAACTGTTTTTT.